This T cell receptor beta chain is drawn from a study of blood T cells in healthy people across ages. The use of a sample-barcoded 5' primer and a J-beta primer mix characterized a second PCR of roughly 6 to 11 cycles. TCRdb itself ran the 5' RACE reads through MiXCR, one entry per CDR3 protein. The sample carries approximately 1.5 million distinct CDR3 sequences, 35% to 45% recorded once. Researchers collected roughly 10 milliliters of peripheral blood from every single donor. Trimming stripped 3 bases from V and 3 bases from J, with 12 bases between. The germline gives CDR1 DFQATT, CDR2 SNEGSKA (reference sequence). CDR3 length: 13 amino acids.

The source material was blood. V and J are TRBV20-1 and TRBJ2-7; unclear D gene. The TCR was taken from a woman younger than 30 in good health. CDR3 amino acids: CSARLDGRYEQYF. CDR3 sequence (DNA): TGCAGTGCTAGGTTGGACGGGCGCTACGAGCAGTACTTC.